This TCR beta chain emerged from a study of blood T cell repertoires in COVID-19. About the study: The analysed material was cDNA or gDNA that came from T cells, B-cell-depleted T cells, or PBMCs.

The V gene's germline CDR1 is MDHEN and CDR2 SYDVKM. CDR3 size: 14 residues. Trimming pared 5 bases from V and 0 bases from J, leaving 11 bases between. Original analysis: Using reference gene primer amplification, nucleated cell counts were estimated. Libraries were prepared by immunoSEQ multiplex PCR; TCRdb keeps only in-frame clonotypes and omits some of them. V, J and clone size reflect that table, while D and trimming were determined from the DNA. The sample gives some 180,000 clones, around four fifths of which show up once; roughly 8.1% is in the top ten. This chain links TRBV28 with TRBJ2-7, with D maybe TRBD2 (5 bases). The source is a woman older than 75 with COVID-19, enrolled during active disease. Sequencing input: peripheral blood. CDR3 sequence: CASSEDYNSYEQYF. In DNA form, the CDR3 reads TGTGCCAGCAGTGAAGACTACAACTCCTACGAGCAGTACTTC.